This is a list of T cell receptor beta chains from one sample in a study of blood T cell repertoires in COVID-19. Using immunoSEQ multiplex PCR, the repertoire was profiled, and TCRdb retains in-frame clones only, with some absent. Seen here are about 140,000 clones, approximately 87% observed once, and the top ten hold 3% to 4%. Sequencing input: PBMCs or T cells enriched from blood (not recorded which). These receptors all stem from a man between 45 and 60 years old in a cohort exposed to, infected with or recovered from COVID-19 (not recorded which). The conserved cysteine and the conserved F or W are not part of the CDR3 here.

j_call	v_call	cdr3_aa
TRBJ2-7	TRBV7-2	ASSPVRRGPSSYEQY
TRBJ2-2	TRBV21-1	ASSKNSGGRSTGELF
TRBJ2-5	TRBV3-1/TRBV3-2	ASSQGLAGKSETQY
TRBJ2-1	TRBV19	ASSIVTGNDEQF
TRBJ2-7	TRBV7-2	ASSLDGAGGYEQY
TRBJ1-1	TRBV11-2	ASSFGGAEAF
TRBJ1-2	TRBV29-1	SVQTVYGYT
TRBJ2-1	TRBV19	ASRGGVGHNEQF
TRBJ1-1	TRBV5-1	ASSFEDRANTEAF
TRBJ1-2	TRBV12-3/TRBV12-4	ASSTGSGMDYT